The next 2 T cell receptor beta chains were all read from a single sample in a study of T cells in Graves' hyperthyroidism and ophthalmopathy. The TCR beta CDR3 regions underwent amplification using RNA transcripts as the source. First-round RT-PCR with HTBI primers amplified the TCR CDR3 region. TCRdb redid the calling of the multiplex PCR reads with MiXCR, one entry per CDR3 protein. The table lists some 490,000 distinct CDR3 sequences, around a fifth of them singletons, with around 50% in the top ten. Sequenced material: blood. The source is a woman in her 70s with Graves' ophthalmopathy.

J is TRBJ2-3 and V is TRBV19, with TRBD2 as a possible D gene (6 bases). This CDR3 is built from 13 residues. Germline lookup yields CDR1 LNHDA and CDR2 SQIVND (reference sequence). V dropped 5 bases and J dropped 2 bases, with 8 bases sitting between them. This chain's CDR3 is CASSWRDTDTQYF. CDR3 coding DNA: TGTGCCAGTAGTTGGCGGGACACAGATACGCAGTATTTT.

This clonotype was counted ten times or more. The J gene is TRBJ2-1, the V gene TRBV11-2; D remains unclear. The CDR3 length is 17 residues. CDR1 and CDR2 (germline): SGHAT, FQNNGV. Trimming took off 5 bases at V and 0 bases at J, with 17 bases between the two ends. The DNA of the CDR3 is TGTGCCAGCAGCCGAACGACGACCGGAAGCTCCTACAATGAGCAGTTCTTC. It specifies CASSRTTTGSSYNEQFF. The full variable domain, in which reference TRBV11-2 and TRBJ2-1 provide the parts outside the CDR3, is EAGVAQSPRYKIIEKRQSVAFWCNPISGHATLYWYQQILGQGPKLLIQFQNNGVVDDSQLPKDRFSAERLKGVDSTLKIQPAKLEDSAVYLCASSRTTTGSSYNEQFFGPGTRLTVL.